This T cell receptor beta chain was sequenced for a study of cytomegalovirus exposure and HLA in healthy donors. Study summary: The roughly 110 validation repertoires were reported in a later analysis to have been generated on the same platform as the approximately 700 first-cohort repertoires. Regarding the study as a whole: The tendency of first-cohort TCR clusters to co-occur in the 90 to 150 validation repertoires was the finding of a later analysis. There were approximately 150 TCR beta chains listed as cytomegalovirus-associated.

It was the roughly 110-subject validation cohort, separate from the roughly 700-subject first cohort, to which the donors belonged. Points on this clone: The antigen is undetermined.

J gave up 8 bases and V 1 base, and 6 bases lay outside the gene matches. Looked up from germline, CDR1 is SEHNR and CDR2 is FQNEAQ (reference sequence). The CDR3 covers 15 residues. TCRdb keeps only in-frame clones here, not all; method: immunoSEQ multiplex PCR. The data hold about 66,000 clones, with more than 90% observed a single time. The rearrangement uses TRBV7-9 and TRBJ2-2; 8 bases are shared with TRBD1. The TCR comes from a man aged 18 to 30 in good health and CMV-seronegative. Specimen: PBMCs. This chain's CDR3 is CASSLGTGSAGELFF. In nucleotides, the CDR3 is TGTGCCAGCAGCTTAGGGACAGGGTCGGCGGGGGAGCTGTTTTTT.